Each of the 7 T cell receptor beta chains below was sequenced from the same sample in a study of T cells after yellow fever vaccination. MiXCR, applied by TCRdb to the 5' RACE reads, yields one record per CDR3 protein. Of about 330,000 distinct CDR3 sequences listed, over 3.5% are singletons. This sample comprised PBMCs, obtained 5 days after the yellow fever booster vaccination. The receptors stem from a man younger than 30 who received the YFV17D yellow fever vaccine.

This clonotype was detected only a few times. The chain joins TRBV7-6 to TRBJ1-3, with TRBD1 matching over 9 bases. This CDR3 has 16 amino acids. With V trimmed by 5 bases and J by 0 bases, 5 bases remained unmatched. Germline V gene sequence: CDR1 SGHVS, CDR2 FNYEAQ. CDR3 sequence (DNA): TGTGCCAGCAGCGAGGGACAGGGATTCTCTGGAAACACCATATATTTT. It specifies CASSEGQGFSGNTIYF. Using reference TRBV7-6 and TRBJ1-3 for the parts outside the CDR3, the full variable domain is GAGVSQSPRYKVTKRGQDVALRCDPISGHVSLYWYRQALGQGPEFLTYFNYEAQQDKSGLPNDRFSAERPEGSISTLTIQRTEQRDSAMYRCASSEGQGFSGNTIYFGEGSWLTVV.

This clonotype has ten or more counts. This chain joins TRBV6-1 and TRBJ2-6; D is undetermined. In germline, CDR1 is MNHNS, CDR2 SASEGT. Trimming shortened V by 0 bases and J by 0 bases, and 9 bases separated the two germline ends. The CDR3 length is 17 residues. The CDR3 DNA reads TGTGCCAGCAGTGAAGCGGGGTTAGGCTCTGGGGCCAACGTCCTGACTTTC. Its protein is CASSEAGLGSGANVLTF.

Only a few counts were recorded for this clonotype. This chain uses TRBV4-1 with TRBJ2-1; 8 bases match TRBD1. The CDR3 totals 15 residues. Trimming cost V 0 bases and J 5 bases; bases outside gene matches: 3. Germline CDR1 reads MGHRA; CDR2 reads YSYEKL. The CDR3 DNA reads as TGCGCCAGCAGCCAAGACAGGGGGCGAAACAATGAGCAGTTCTTC. This encodes CASSQDRGRNNEQFF.

The chain carries TRBV20-1 and TRBJ2-1; D gene unclear. Trimming left V 2 bases short and J 7 bases short, with 15 bases between. CDR1 is DFQATT and CDR2 is SNEGSKA in the germline V gene (reference sequence). The CDR3 extends over 14 amino acids. CDR3 sequence (DNA): TGCAGTGCTAGAAGGCTAGAAAACGTTAATGAGCAGTTCTTC. This sequence encodes CSARRLENVNEQFF.

This clonotype has just a few counts. The genes are TRBV4-2 and TRBJ2-3; D might be TRBD2 (6 bases). The germline gives CDR1 LGHNA, CDR2 YNFKEQ. V shed 2 bases and J shed 4 bases, with 19 bases lying between them. The length of the CDR3 is 17 residues. CDR3 coding DNA: TGTGCCAGCAGCCAATCAGGGACTCCAGCCACCTCAGATACGCAGTATTTT. This gives the protein CASSQSGTPATSDTQYF.

There are a few counts of this clonotype. V and J are TRBV5-6 and TRBJ2-3; TRBD1 matches at 8 bases. V dropped 2 bases and J dropped 4; count of bases not matched to a gene: 3. Germline V gene data show CDR1 as SGHDT and CDR2 as YYEEEE. This CDR3 region has 14 residues. In DNA, the CDR3 is TGTGCCAGCAGCTTTCAGGGGGCACCAGATACGCAGTATTTT. Translating it yields CASSFQGAPDTQYF.

This clonotype was picked up many times. The chain carries TRBV6-5 and TRBJ2-1; D is perhaps TRBD1 (6 bases). Germline CDR1 MNHEY, CDR2 SVGAGI. The CDR3 has 13 residues. Trimming stripped 6 bases from V and 12 bases from J, with 18 bases between. This chain's CDR3 is CASSPIRGWGQFF. The CDR3 DNA sequence: TGTGCCAGCAGCCCGATCAGGGGTTGGGGGCAGTTCTTC.